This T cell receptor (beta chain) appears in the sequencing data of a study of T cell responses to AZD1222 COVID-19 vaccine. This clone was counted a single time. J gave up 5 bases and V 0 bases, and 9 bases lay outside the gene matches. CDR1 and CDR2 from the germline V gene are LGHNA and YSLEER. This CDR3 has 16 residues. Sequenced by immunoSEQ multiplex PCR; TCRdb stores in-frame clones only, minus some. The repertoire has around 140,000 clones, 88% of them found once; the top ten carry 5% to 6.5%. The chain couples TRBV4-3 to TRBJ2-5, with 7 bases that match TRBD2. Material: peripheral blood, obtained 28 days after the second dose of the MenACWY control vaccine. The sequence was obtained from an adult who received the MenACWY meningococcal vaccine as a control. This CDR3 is CASSQDLAGVRETQYF. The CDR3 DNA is TGCGCCAGCAGCCAAGATTTGGCGGGAGTACGGGAGACCCAGTACTTC.